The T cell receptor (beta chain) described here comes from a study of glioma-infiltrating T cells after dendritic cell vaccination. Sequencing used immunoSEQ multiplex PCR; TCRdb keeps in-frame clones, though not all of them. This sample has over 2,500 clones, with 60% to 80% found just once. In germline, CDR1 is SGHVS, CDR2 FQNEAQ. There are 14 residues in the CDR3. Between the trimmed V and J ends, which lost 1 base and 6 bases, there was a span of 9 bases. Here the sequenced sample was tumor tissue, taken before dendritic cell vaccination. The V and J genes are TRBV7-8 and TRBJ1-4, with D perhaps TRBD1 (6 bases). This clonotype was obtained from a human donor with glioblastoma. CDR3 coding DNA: TGTGCCAGCAGCTTAGGGACAGTGGATGAAAAACTGTTTTTT. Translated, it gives CASSLGTVDEKLFF.